This TCR beta chain was identified during a study of T cells after yellow fever vaccination. Broader study findings: The secondary response was weaker but peaked faster, day 5 versus 15. Once the booster was given, most primary-vaccination clones reappeared, at 95% to 97% for CD4 and roughly 90% for CD8.

Trimming cost V 6 bases and J 2 bases; bases outside gene matches: 10. Germline V gene lookup returns CDR1 MNHEY and CDR2 SVGEGT. The CDR3 covers 15 residues. On this clonotype itself: Its matching antigen is unknown.

A process of 5'RACE template switching, which added a universal primer site and UMIs, was used to make TCR cDNA. TCRdb re-called the 5' RACE reads through MiXCR, storing one row per CDR3 protein. The top ten clones hold over 25% of a sample with roughly 120,000 distinct CDR3 sequences, 8% to 9.5% of them seen once. The rearrangement joins TRBV6-2 or TRBV6-3 to TRBJ2-7, with 7 bases aligning to TRBD2. Material: CD8+ T cells sorted from PBMCs, obtained 45 days after the yellow fever booster vaccination. The receptor comes from a man under 40 who received the YFV17D yellow fever vaccine. DNA for the CDR3: TGTGCCAGCAGCCCACCGGAACTAGCGACCTACGAGCAGTACTTC. It specifies CASSPPELATYEQYF.